The clone carrying this T cell receptor beta chain was picked up a small number of times. This specimen comes from a study of regulatory T cells in long-lasting Graves disease. This sample's time point: newly diagnosed GD, antithyroid drugs for less than 3 months. RNA isolated from PBMCs was used to make the TCR library. Per American Thyroid Association guidelines, Graves' disease was diagnosed. Relying on iRepertoire HTBI primers and Arm-PCR of CDR3 regions, the team built TCR beta libraries. One entry per CDR3 protein results from TCRdb running MiXCR on the multiplex PCR reads. The sample holds about 430,000 distinct CDR3 sequences, approximately 15% seen once. The sample was also linked to a second study, of T cells in Graves' hyperthyroidism and ophthalmopathy. Per that study: Absence of ophthalmopathy progression within 18 months defined stable Graves' hyperthyroidism. The HTBI set primed first-round TCR CDR3 RT-PCR. With a median lead of around 5.9 months before onset, the model predicted ophthalmopathy.

This sequence was found in a middle-aged woman with Graves disease. The sample here was peripheral blood mononuclear cells (PBMCs), taken at new diagnosis, from a patient treated with antithyroid drugs.

The CDR3 is CASSQLGTGTEKLFF. DNA for the CDR3: TGCGCCAGCAGCCAACTCGGGACAGGGACTGAAAAACTGTTTTTT. The chain has TRBV5-1 and TRBJ1-4; 9 bases are a match to TRBD1. Germline CDR1 and CDR2: SGHRS and YFSETQ. This CDR3 comprises 15 residues. J was trimmed by 7 bases and V by 4 bases; bases with no gene match: 8.